The subject of this entry is one TCR beta chain. Its cognate antigen is unknown. This sample stems from a study of blood T cells in healthy people across ages. Study outcomes and limitations: The study found TCR beta diversity correlated strongly with naive T cell percentage. Diversity of TCR beta per million T cells declined in a roughly linear way with age.

The junction had 14 bases not matched to a gene; V was cut back by 5 bases and J by 8 bases. The CDR3 contains 16 residues. CDR1 MDHEN and CDR2 SYDVKM come from the germline V gene. A second PCR of roughly 7 to 11 cycles used a sample-barcoded 5' primer and a J-beta primer mix. Each cDNA molecule, via a template-switch adaptor with 12 random nucleotides, was tagged. TCRdb fed the 5' RACE reads into MiXCR, producing one record per CDR3 protein. The sample contains hundreds of thousands of distinct CDR3 sequences, 56% of which appear only once. The sequenced sample consisted of blood. The chain joins TRBV28 to TRBJ1-2; the match to TRBD1 covers 10 bases. The sequence came from a man in his forties in good health. The CDR3 reads CASSPRTGTGDGGYTF. CDR3 coding DNA: TGTGCCAGCAGTCCCCGTACCGGGACAGGGGACGGGGGCTACACCTTC.